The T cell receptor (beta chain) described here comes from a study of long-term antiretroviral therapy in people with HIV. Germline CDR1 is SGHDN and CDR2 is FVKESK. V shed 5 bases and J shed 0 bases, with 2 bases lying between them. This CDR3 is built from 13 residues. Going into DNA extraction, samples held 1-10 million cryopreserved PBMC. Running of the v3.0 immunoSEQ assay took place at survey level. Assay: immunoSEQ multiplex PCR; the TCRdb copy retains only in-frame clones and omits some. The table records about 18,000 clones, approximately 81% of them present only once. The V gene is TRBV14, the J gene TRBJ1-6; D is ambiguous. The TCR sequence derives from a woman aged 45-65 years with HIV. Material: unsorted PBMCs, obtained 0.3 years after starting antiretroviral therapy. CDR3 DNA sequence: TGTGCCAGCAGCGGCTCCTATAATTCACCCCTCCACTTT. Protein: CASSGSYNSPLHF. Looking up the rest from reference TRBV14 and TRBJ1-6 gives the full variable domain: EAGVTQFPSHSVIEKGQTVTLRCDPISGHDNLYWYRRVMGKEIKFLLHFVKESKQDESGMPNNRFLAERTGGTYSTLKVQPAELEDSGVYFCASSGSYNSPLHFGNGTRLTVT.